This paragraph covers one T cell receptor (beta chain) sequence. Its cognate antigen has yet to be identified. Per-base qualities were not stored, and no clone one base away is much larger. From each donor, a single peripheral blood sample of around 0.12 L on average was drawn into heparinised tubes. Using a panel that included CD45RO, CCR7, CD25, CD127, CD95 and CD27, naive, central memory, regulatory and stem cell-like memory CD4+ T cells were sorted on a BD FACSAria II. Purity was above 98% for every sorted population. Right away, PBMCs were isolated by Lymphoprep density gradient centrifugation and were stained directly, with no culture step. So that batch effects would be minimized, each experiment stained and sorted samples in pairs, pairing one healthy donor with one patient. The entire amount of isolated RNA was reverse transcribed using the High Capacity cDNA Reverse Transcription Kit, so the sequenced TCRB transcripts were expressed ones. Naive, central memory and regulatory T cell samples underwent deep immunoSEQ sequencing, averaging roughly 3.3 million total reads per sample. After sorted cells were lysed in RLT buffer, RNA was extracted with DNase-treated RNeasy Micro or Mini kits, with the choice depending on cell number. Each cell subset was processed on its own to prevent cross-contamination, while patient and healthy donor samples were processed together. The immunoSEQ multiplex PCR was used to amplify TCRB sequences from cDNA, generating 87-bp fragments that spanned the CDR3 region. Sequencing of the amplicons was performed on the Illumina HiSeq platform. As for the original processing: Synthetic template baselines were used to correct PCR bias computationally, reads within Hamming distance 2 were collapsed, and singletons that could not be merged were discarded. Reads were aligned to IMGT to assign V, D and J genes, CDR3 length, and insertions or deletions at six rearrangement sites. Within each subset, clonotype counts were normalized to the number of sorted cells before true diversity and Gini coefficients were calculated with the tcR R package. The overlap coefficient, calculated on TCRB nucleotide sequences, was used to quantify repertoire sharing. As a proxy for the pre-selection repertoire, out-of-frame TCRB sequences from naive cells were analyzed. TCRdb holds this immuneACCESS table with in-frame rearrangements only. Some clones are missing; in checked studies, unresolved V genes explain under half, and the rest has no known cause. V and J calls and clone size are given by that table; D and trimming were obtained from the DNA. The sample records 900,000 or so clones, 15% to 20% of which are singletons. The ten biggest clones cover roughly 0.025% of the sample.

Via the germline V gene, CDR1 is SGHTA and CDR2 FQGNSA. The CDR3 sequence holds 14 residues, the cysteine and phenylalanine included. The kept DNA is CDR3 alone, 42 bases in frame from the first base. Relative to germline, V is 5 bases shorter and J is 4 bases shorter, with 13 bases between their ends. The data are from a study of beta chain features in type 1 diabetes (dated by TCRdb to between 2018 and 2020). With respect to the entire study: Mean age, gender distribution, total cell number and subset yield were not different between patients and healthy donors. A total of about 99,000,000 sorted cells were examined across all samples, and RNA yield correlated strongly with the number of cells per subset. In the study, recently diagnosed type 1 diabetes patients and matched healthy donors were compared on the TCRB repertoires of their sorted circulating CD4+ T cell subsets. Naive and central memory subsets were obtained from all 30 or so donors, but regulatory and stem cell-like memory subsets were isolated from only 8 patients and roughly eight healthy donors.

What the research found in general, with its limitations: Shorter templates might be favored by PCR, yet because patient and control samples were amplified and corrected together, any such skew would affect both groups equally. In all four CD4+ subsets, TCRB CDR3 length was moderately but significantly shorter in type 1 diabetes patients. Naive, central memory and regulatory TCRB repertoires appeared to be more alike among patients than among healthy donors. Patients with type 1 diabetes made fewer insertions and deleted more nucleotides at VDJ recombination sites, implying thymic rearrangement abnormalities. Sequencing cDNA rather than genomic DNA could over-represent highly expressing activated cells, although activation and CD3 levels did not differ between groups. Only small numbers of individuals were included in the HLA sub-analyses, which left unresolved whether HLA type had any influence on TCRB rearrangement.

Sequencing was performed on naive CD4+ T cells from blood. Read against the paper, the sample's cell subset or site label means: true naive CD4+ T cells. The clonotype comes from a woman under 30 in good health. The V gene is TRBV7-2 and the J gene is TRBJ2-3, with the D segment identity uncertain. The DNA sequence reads TGTGCCAGCAGCCCCCCCCCGAGGCCAGATACGCAGTATTTT. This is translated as CASSPPPRPDTQYF.